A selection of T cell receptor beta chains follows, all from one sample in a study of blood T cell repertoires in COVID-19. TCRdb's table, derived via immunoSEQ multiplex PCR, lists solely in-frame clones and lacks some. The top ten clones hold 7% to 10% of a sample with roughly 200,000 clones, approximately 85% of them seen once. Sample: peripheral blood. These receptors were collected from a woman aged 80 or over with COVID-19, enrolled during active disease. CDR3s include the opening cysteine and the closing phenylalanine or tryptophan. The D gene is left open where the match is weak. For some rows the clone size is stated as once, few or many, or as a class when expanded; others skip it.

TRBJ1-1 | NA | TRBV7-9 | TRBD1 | TGTGCCAGCAGCCGCCTGGACAGGGGGACTGAAGCTTTCTTT | CASSRLDRGTEAFF
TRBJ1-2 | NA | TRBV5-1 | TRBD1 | TGCGCCAGCAGCTTGGATGCAGGGGGTTATGGCTACACCTTC | CASSLDAGGYGYTF
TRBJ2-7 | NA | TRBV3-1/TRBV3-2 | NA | TGTGCCAGCAGCCAAGATTGGGCGTCCTACGAGCAGTACTTC | CASSQDWASYEQYF
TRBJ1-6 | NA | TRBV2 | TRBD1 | TGTGCCAGCAGCAGCGGGAGACAGGGGGGTAATTCACCCCTCCACTTT | CASSSGRQGGNSPLHF
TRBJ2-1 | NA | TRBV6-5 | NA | TGTGCCAGCCGAAGAGGCCCCCCCCATGAGCAGTTCTTC | CASRRGPPHEQFF
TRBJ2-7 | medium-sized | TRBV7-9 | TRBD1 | TGTGCCAGCAGCTGGGACAGTGGTCTCTACGAGCAGTACTTC | CASSWDSGLYEQYF
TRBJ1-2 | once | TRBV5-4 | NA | TGTGCCAGCAGCTTGATCAGGGATGACTATGGCTACACCTTC | CASSLIRDDYGYTF
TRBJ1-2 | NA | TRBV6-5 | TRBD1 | TGTGCCAGCAGTCGGGACAGGGTACATGGCTACACCTTC | CASSRDRVHGYTF
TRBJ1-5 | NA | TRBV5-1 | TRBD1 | TGCGCCAGCAGCTTGGATCCTCAGGGGGCATCTCAGCCCCAGCATTTT | CASSLDPQGASQPQHF
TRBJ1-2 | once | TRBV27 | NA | TGTGCCAGCAGGCCTACAGGGACCGGGTCTGGCTACACCTTC | CASRPTGTGSGYTF
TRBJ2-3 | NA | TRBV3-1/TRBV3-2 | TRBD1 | TGTGCCAGCAGCGACAGGACAGGGGCCAAAGATACGCAGTATTTT | CASSDRTGAKDTQYF
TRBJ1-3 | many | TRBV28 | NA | TGTGCCAGCAGTTGGCCCCCCCAGTCGTACTCTGGAAACACCATATATTTT | CASSWPPQSYSGNTIYF
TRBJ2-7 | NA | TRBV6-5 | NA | TGTGCCAGCAGGGCTACAGGGTACTACGAGCAGTACTTC | CASRATGYYEQYF
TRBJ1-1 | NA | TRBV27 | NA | TGTGCCAGCAGTTACTACCAGGGAAGGGACACTGAAGCTTTCTTT | CASSYYQGRDTEAFF
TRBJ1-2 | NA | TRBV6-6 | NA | TGTGCCAGCAATCCGGCATCAGGGGGCTACACCTTC | CASNPASGGYTF
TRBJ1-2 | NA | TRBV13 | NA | TGTGCCAGCAGCTTCAGGGGCCACTATGGCTACACCTTC | CASSFRGHYGYTF
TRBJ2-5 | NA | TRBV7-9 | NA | TGTGCCAGCAGCTATTGGGTTTCAGGCGGGCTAGAAGAGACCCAGTACTTC | CASSYWVSGGLEETQYF
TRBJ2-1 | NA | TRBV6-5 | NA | TGTGCCAGCAGCTCGGGGTTAGCAGGCCGTCTTGAGCAGTTCTTC | CASSSGLAGRLEQFF
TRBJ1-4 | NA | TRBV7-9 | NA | TGTGCCAGCAGCTGGTCAGGGGCCCTTAATGAAAAACTGTTTTTT | CASSWSGALNEKLFF
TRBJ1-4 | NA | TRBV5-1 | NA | TGCGCCAGCAGCACGAGGGCAGGAGGATATGAAAAACTGTTTTTT | CASSTRAGGYEKLFF
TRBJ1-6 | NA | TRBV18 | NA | TGTGCCAGCTCACCCGAGATGAATTCACCCCTCCACTTT | CASSPEMNSPLHF
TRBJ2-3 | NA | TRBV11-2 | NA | TGTGCCAGCAGCTTAGGTGCGGCGCAGTATTTT | CASSLGAAQYF
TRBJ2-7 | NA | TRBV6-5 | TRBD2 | TGTGCCAGCAGTCCCTGGACTAGCGGGGTCGAGCAGTACTTC | CASSPWTSGVEQYF
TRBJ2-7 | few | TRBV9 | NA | TGTGCCAGCAGCCGATGGACAGATACCTACGAGCAGTACTTC | CASSRWTDTYEQYF
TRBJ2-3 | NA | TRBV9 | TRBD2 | TGTGCCAGCAGCGTAGGATTGGTAGCGGGGGGAACAGATACGCAGTATTTT | CASSVGLVAGGTDTQYF
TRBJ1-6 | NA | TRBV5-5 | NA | TGTGCCAGCAGCTTGGAGGACAGTCATAATTCACCCCTCCACTTT | CASSLEDSHNSPLHF
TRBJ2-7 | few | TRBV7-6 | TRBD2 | TGTGCCAGCAGCTTAGCGCTAGGGACTAATACCGAGCAGTACTTC | CASSLALGTNTEQYF
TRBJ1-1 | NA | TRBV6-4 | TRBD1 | TGTGCCAGCAGTTGGGACAGTAACACTGAAGCTTTCTTT | CASSWDSNTEAFF